One sample yielded the 14 T cell receptor beta chains listed below, sequenced in a study of T cell responses to AZD1222 COVID-19 vaccine. Here immunoSEQ multiplex PCR was the method, and the copy in TCRdb shows in-frame clones only, minus some. The table records tens of thousands of clones, over 75% of them present only once. The sequencing used peripheral blood, collected on day 0 of AZD1222 vaccination. These receptor sequences come from an adult in good health.

The chain carries TRBV29-1 and TRBJ2-3, with a possible D match to TRBD2 (7 bases). The CDR3 has 13 residues. Between the trimmed V and J ends, which lost 5 bases and 3 bases, there was a span of 12 bases. The germline CDR1 and CDR2 sequences are SQVTM and ANQGSEA. The chain's CDR3 is CSVRRGGTDTQYF. DNA for the CDR3: TGCAGCGTTCGCAGGGGAGGGACAGATACGCAGTATTTT.

V and J are TRBV3-1 (or the pseudogene TRBV3-2) and TRBJ2-6; 7 bases are shared with TRBD1. Looked up from germline, CDR1 is LGHDT and CDR2 is YNNKEL (reference sequence). Trimming took 4 bases from V and 4 from J; bases not matched to a gene: 7. This CDR3 spans 16 amino acids. CDR3 in DNA: TGTGCCAGCAGCCCCCCTACAGGGGCCGGGGCCAACGTCCTGACTTTC. It translates to CASSPPTGAGANVLTF.

The CDR3 spells CASRQGATDTQYF. As DNA, the CDR3 is TGTGCCAGCCGACAGGGGGCGACAGATACGCAGTATTTT. The rearrangement uses TRBV19 and TRBJ2-3; 10 bases agree with TRBD1. Looked up from germline, CDR1 is LNHDA and CDR2 is SQIVND (reference sequence). The CDR3 is 13 amino acids. With V trimmed by 9 bases and J by 3 bases, 3 bases remained unmatched.

This rearrangement joins TRBV28 to TRBJ2-2; D remains unclear. The V gene's germline CDR1 is MDHEN and CDR2 SYDVKM. The V and J ends lost 8 bases and 5 bases respectively, with 15 bases between them. The CDR3 has 14 amino acids. The CDR3 nucleotides read TGTGCCAGCCAGTCAGGACGGATGACCGGGGAGCTGTTTTTT. Translated: CASQSGRMTGELFF.

In its sample, this clone was seen once. The V and J genes are TRBV5-1 and TRBJ1-2; D is perhaps TRBD1 (5 bases). This CDR3 region has 17 residues. Germline V gene lookup returns CDR1 SGHRS and CDR2 YFSETQ. Trimming took 0 bases from V and 6 from J, leaving 21 bases between them. The CDR3 region has the DNA TGCGCCAGCAGCTTGGTTTCAACCCCCTGGACAAGCCATGGCTACACCTTC. Its protein is CASSLVSTPWTSHGYTF. Combining the CDR3 with reference TRBV5-1 and TRBJ1-2 gives the whole variable domain KAGVTQTPRYLIKTRGQQVTLSCSPISGHRSVSWYQQTPGQGLQFLFEYFSETQRNKGNFPGRFSGRQFSNSRSEMNVSTLELGDSALYLCASSLVSTPWTSHGYTFGSGTRLTVV.

The chain uses TRBV6-1 and TRBJ2-1; D ambiguous. Germline V CDR1 and CDR2: MNHNS, SASEGT. Trimming removed 2 bases from V and 1 base from J, with 9 bases in between. The CDR3 spans 15 residues. CDR3 sequence reads: CASSESLTSYNEQFF. The CDR3 DNA is TGTGCCAGCAGTGAATCTCTGACTTCCTACAATGAGCAGTTCTTC.

V usage is TRBV7-3 and J usage is TRBJ2-2; 8 bases agree with TRBD2. The CDR3 sequence is 15 residues long. Germline V gene data show CDR1 as SGHTA and CDR2 as FQGTGA. V shed 1 base and J 4 bases; nucleotides not matched to a gene: 2. The DNA of the CDR3 is TGTGCCAGCAGCTTAAGTGCGGGGGGCACCGGGGAGCTGTTTTTT. This gives the protein CASSLSAGGTGELFF.

The genes are TRBV6-5 and TRBJ1-5, with a tentative D call TRBD1 (6 bases). Germline V gene sequence: CDR1 MNHEY, CDR2 SVGAGI. The germline V and J ends were trimmed by 5 bases and 7 bases, with 12 bases remaining between them. The CDR3 totals 13 residues. CDR3 amino acids: CASSNRASQPQHF. CDR3 in DNA: TGTGCCAGCAGTAACAGGGCGAGCCAGCCCCAGCATTTT.

This clone was observed a single time. V and J are TRBV7-9 and TRBJ2-7; D is unresolved. The germline V gene has CDR1 SEHNR and CDR2 FQNEAQ (reference sequence). The CDR3 totals 12 residues. The V gene lost 6 bases and the J gene lost 3 bases, with 9 bases spanning the gap. CDR3 amino acids: CASSLTNYEQYF. CDR3 coding DNA: TGTGCCAGCAGTCTAACTAACTACGAGCAGTACTTC.

The chain uses TRBV19 and TRBJ2-3; TRBD2 is a possible D gene (5 bases). This CDR3 comprises 14 residues. CDR1 and CDR2 from the germline V gene are LNHDA and SQIVND (reference sequence). V gave up 1 base and J gave up 6 bases, with 11 bases separating them. CDR3 region: CASSIADYEDTQYF. CDR3 nucleotide sequence: TGTGCCAGTAGTATAGCCGACTACGAGGATACGCAGTATTTT.

The V and J genes are TRBV11-3 and TRBJ1-1; 9 nucleotides match TRBD1. The germline V gene has CDR1 SGHNT and CDR2 YENEEA. V dropped 5 bases and J dropped 4; count of bases not matched to a gene: 11. CDR3 length: 16 amino acids. The CDR3 reads CASSPQQGAFATEAFF. The CDR3 DNA follows: TGTGCCAGCAGCCCCCAACAGGGGGCGTTTGCCACTGAAGCTTTCTTT.

This clone was recorded only once. The chain uses TRBV7-9 and TRBJ2-7; TRBD2 is a possible D gene (6 bases). Per germline, CDR1 SEHNR and CDR2 FQNEAQ (reference sequence). The CDR3 runs 14 residues. Trimming took off 2 bases at V and 5 bases at J, with 13 bases between the two ends. CDR3 nucleotide sequence: TGTGCCAGCAGCTTAACGGGGGATTGGGACGAGCAGTACTTC. Its protein is CASSLTGDWDEQYF.

The chain combines TRBV29-1 with TRBJ2-7; 8 bases are a match to TRBD1. Per germline, CDR1 SQVTM and CDR2 ANQGSEA. The CDR3 sequence is 12 residues long. V trimming: 7 bases; J trimming: 1 base; junction bases outside the gene matches: 3. CDR3 protein: CSAGQGSYEQYF. The CDR3 DNA reads TGCAGCGCAGGACAGGGATCCTACGAGCAGTACTTC.

The count of this clone is one. V usage is TRBV28 and J usage is TRBJ2-7, with D unclear. The CDR3 runs 10 residues. Trimming shortened V by 4 bases and J by 7 bases, and 5 bases separated the two germline ends. The germline gives CDR1 MDHEN, CDR2 SYDVKM. CDR3 DNA: TGTGCCAGCAGTTATGGGGAGCAGTACTTC. Translated, it gives CASSYGEQYF.